Shown below are 30 T cell receptor beta chains from a single sample sequenced in a study of shared clonotypes between healthy human individuals (dated by TCRdb to about 2020). CD8 naive samples consisted of CD45RO-negative cells that were positively selected for CCR7, yielding a CD45RA+CCR7+ population without TemRA cells. The method behind the library was the immunoSEQ multiplex PCR assay. What TCRdb holds here is the immuneACCESS table cut down to in-frame rearrangements. Part of the clones is not present; checked against another copy, under half of the missing clones reflect an unresolved V gene, and the others are unexplained. Counted in this sample were under 600,000 clones; roughly 98% of them appeared once. 0.3% of the sample lies in the top ten. Sequencing input: naive CD8+ T cells sorted from blood. This specimen's cell subset or site label, per the study, means: CD45RA+CCR7+. The receptors come from a man aged 25 to 40 in good health.

The rearrangement links TRBV12-5 to TRBJ2-1, with 8 positions matching TRBD2. Germline trimming cut 0 bases from V and 9 bases from J; bases unmatched to any gene: 7. Germline CDR1 is LGHNT and CDR2 is FRNRAP. The CDR3 spans 15 residues. The DNA for the CDR3 is TGTGCTAGTGGTTTGGTATTAGCGGGAAGGGTTGAGCAGTTCTTC. It encodes CASGLVLAGRVEQFF.

This clone was found once. This rearrangement joins TRBV19 to TRBJ2-7; the match to TRBD1 covers 7 bases. The J segment lost 0 bases and the V segment lost 4 bases, leaving 9 bases of the junction unmatched. CDR1 and CDR2 from the germline V gene are LNHDA and SQIVND (reference sequence). The CDR3 loop spans 16 amino acids. For the CDR3, the DNA is TGTGCCAGTAGTAGGGGACAGTCGCCGAGCTCCTACGAGCAGTACTTC. This translates into CASSRGQSPSSYEQYF.

The chain couples TRBV27 to TRBJ2-1; D perhaps matches TRBD2 (6 bases). Germline loops: CDR1 MNHEY, CDR2 SMNVEV (reference sequence). There are 15 residues in the CDR3. Trimming shortened V by 6 bases and J by 2 bases, and 14 bases separated the two germline ends. The CDR3 nucleotides read TGTGCCAGCAGACTATCGGGCGGGGCCTACAATGAGCAGTTCTTC. The encoded protein is CASRLSGGAYNEQFF.

This sequence joins TRBV11-2 and TRBJ2-1; D not certain. CDR3 length: 15 amino acids. Germline CDR1 is SGHAT and CDR2 is FQNNGV. V gave up 1 base and J gave up 2 bases, with 9 bases separating them. The CDR3 bases are TGTGCCAGCAGCTTAGTATTACTCGCCTACAATGAGCAGTTCTTC. Amino acid sequence: CASSLVLLAYNEQFF.

This clone was detected only once. This chain joins TRBV4-1 and TRBJ1-1; D gene ambiguous. Trimming took off 1 base at V and 2 bases at J, with 11 bases between the two ends. Germline CDR1 is MGHRA and CDR2 is YSYEKL. The length of the CDR3 is 15 residues. In nucleotides, the CDR3 is TGCGCCAGCAGCCAAGTTGATGGGGATAACACTGAAGCTTTCTTT. Protein product: CASSQVDGDNTEAFF.

This clone was observed a single time. V usage is TRBV14 and J usage is TRBJ1-1, with a weak D call TRBD1 (5 bases). This CDR3 is 15 amino acids long. Trimming took off 6 bases at V and 0 bases at J, with 14 bases between the two ends. Germline V gives CDR1 SGHDN, CDR2 FVKESK. The CDR3, as DNA: TGTGCCAGCAGTGCGGGAAGGGGCATGAACACTGAAGCTTTCTTT. Translation gives CASSAGRGMNTEAFF.

V usage is TRBV6-5 and J usage is TRBJ1-5; D is unresolved. Trimming removed 5 bases from V and 3 bases from J, with 11 bases in between. This CDR3 spans 14 amino acids. Germline CDR1 and CDR2: MNHEY and SVGAGI. The CDR3 sequence is CASSLTVSNQPQHF. CDR3 nucleotides: TGTGCCAGCAGTCTAACAGTTTCCAATCAGCCCCAGCATTTT.

The chain recombines TRBV29-1 with TRBJ1-3; maybe TRBD1 (6 bases). In germline, CDR1 is SQVTM, CDR2 ANQGSEA. Deletions cut 3 bases from V and 5 bases from J, with 11 bases between. This CDR3 is 13 amino acids long. The CDR3: CSVEVDSRNTIYF. CDR3 nucleotides: TGCAGCGTTGAGGTGGACAGCCGAAACACCATATATTTT.

This chain links TRBV29-1 with TRBJ1-2, with a weak D call TRBD1 (5 bases). Trimming shortened V by 1 base and J by 4 bases, and 22 bases separated the two germline ends. Per germline, CDR1 SQVTM and CDR2 ANQGSEA. This CDR3 region has 17 residues. This CDR3 reads CSVEVWRQGVEGYGYTF. The CDR3 DNA follows: TGCAGCGTTGAAGTATGGAGGCAGGGAGTGGAAGGCTATGGCTACACCTTC.

A single count supports this clone. The chain carries TRBV9 and TRBJ2-1, with TRBD2 matching over 7 bases. From germline, CDR1 is SGDLS and CDR2 YYNGEE. Germline trimming cut 4 bases from V and 6 bases from J; bases unmatched to any gene: 4. This CDR3 region has 13 residues. The CDR3 bases are TGTGCCAGCAGCATTTCTAGCGGCAATGAGCAGTTCTTC. This codes for CASSISSGNEQFF.

The chain employs TRBV29-1 and TRBJ1-4, with 7 positions matching TRBD1. Germline assignment: CDR1 SQVTM and CDR2 ANQGSEA. The CDR3 is made up of 13 amino acids. The J segment lost 7 bases and the V segment lost 6 bases, leaving 8 bases of the junction unmatched. The CDR3 spells CSVPTGDGEKLFF. Written as DNA, the CDR3 is TGCAGCGTCCCAACAGGGGACGGTGAAAAACTGTTTTTT.

V usage is TRBV29-1 and J usage is TRBJ2-7, with 8 positions matching TRBD1. The CDR3 sequence is 13 residues long. After removal of 1 base from V and 3 bases from J, the junction contained 2 bases not matched to a gene. CDR1 SQVTM and CDR2 ANQGSEA come from the germline V gene. This chain's CDR3 is CSVEGTGNYEQYF. CDR3 DNA sequence: TGCAGCGTTGAAGGGACAGGGAACTACGAGCAGTACTTC.

Worth noting for this clone: The sample holds other DNA sequences that translate to the same CDR3. The rearrangement joins TRBV7-3 to TRBJ2-1; no definite D call. Germline CDR1 and CDR2: SGHTA and FQGTGA. The V and J ends lost 2 bases and 0 bases respectively, with 5 bases between them. The CDR3 consists of 14 residues. CDR3 in amino acids: CASSLPDSYNEQFF. Written as DNA, the CDR3 is TGTGCCAGCAGCTTACCGGACTCCTACAATGAGCAGTTCTTC.

The CDR3 spells CASSLAPGDTQYF. As DNA, the CDR3 is TGTGCCAGCAGCTTAGCGCCGGGGGATACGCAGTATTTT. The chain employs TRBV7-2 and TRBJ2-3; tentative D call: TRBD2 (5 bases). The CDR3 has 13 amino acids. Germline loops: CDR1 SGHTA, CDR2 FQGNSA. V lost 0 bases and J lost 6, with 7 bases in between.

Of note for this clone: Other DNA sequences in this specimen translate into the identical CDR3. The chain employs TRBV7-9 and TRBJ2-7, with a tentative D call TRBD1 (6 bases). The length of the CDR3 is 12 residues. V was trimmed by 7 bases and J by 3 bases, leaving 10 bases between them. Germline V gene lookup returns CDR1 SEHNR and CDR2 FQNEAQ (reference sequence). The CDR3 sequence: CASTLGGYEQYF. The DNA for the CDR3 is TGTGCCAGCACCCTAGGGGGCTACGAGCAGTACTTC.

V gene TRBV5-1 combines with J gene TRBJ2-7; 8 bases line up with TRBD1. Germline CDR1 is SGHRS and CDR2 is YFSETQ. The CDR3 has 16 amino acids. After removal of 4 bases from V and 5 bases from J, the junction contained 14 bases not matched to a gene. In DNA form, the CDR3 reads TGCGCCAGCAGCCCCATCCCCGACAGGGGAAATAACGAGCAGTACTTC. This translates into CASSPIPDRGNNEQYF.

V gene TRBV5-4 combines with J gene TRBJ2-7; D not certain. The CDR3 is made up of 13 amino acids. Trimming stripped 2 bases from V and 3 bases from J, with 9 bases between. Germline CDR1 and CDR2: SGHNT and YYREEE (reference sequence). The CDR3 DNA sequence: TGTGCCAGCAGCTTAGACCCCAACTACGAGCAGTACTTC. Protein product: CASSLDPNYEQYF.

J is TRBJ2-4 and V is TRBV2, with 13 bases identical to TRBD2. The CDR3 covers 17 residues. CDR1 is SNHLY and CDR2 is FYNNEI in the germline V gene. Trimming removed 4 bases from V and 3 bases from J; junction bases left unmatched: 6. For the CDR3, the DNA is TGTGCCAGCAGTGGGACTAGCGGGAGAATGGGCAAAAACATTCAGTACTTC. Amino acid sequence: CASSGTSGRMGKNIQYF.

The rearrangement uses TRBV19 and TRBJ2-2, with D unclear. V lost 5 bases, J lost 0 bases, and 7 bases lay in between. The CDR3 length is 14 residues. Germline V gene lookup returns CDR1 LNHDA and CDR2 SQIVND (reference sequence). As DNA, the CDR3 is TGTGCCAGTAGTCGGGTCTCGAACACCGGGGAGCTGTTTTTT. Protein product: CASSRVSNTGELFF.

The genes are TRBV5-1 and TRBJ1-1; D unclear. The CDR3 consists of 13 residues. The germline V gene has CDR1 SGHRS and CDR2 YFSETQ. Between the trimmed V and J ends, which lost 2 bases and 3 bases, there was a span of 8 bases. CDR3 DNA sequence: TGCGCCAGCAGCTTTTTTGGGTACACTGAAGCTTTCTTT. It encodes CASSFFGYTEAFF.

About this clone: The germline gene is not matched at one end of the junction; a read error may be the cause. This chain uses TRBV7-7 with TRBJ2-1; D not resolved. The germline V gene encodes CDR1 SSHAT and CDR2 FNYEAQ (reference sequence). This CDR3 region has 17 residues. CDR3 sequence: CASSLSPRGSSYNEQFF. The CDR3 DNA follows: TGTGCTAGCAGCTTAAGCCCTCGCGGAAGCTCCTACAATGAGCAGTTCTTC.

The V and J genes are TRBV25-1 and TRBJ2-7; D call uncertain. Germline CDR1 and CDR2: MGHDK and SYGVNS. CDR3 size: 14 residues. Deletions cut 3 bases from V and 3 bases from J, with 12 bases between. The CDR3 loop reads CASSESLIGYEQYF. Written as DNA, the CDR3 is TGTGCCAGCAGTGAGTCGCTGATCGGCTACGAGCAGTACTTC.

This rearrangement joins TRBV4-1 to TRBJ2-3; D possibly corresponds to TRBD2 (5 bases). The germline V and J ends were trimmed by 1 base and 6 bases, with 14 bases remaining between them. The CDR3 length is 15 residues. Germline CDR1 MGHRA, CDR2 YSYEKL. The CDR3 sequence is CASSQVTSRADTQYF. The CDR3 nucleotides are TGCGCCAGCAGCCAAGTCACGTCGCGGGCGGATACGCAGTATTTT.

J is TRBJ2-5 and V is TRBV15; the match to TRBD2 covers 9 bases. V gave up 5 bases and J gave up 5 bases; unmatched junction bases: 9. The germline V gene encodes CDR1 LNHNV and CDR2 YYDKDF (reference sequence). CDR3 size: 15 residues. The CDR3 region has the DNA TGTGCCACCAGCCCCGGGACTAGCTTCTTGGAGACCCAGTACTTC. It yields the protein CATSPGTSFLETQYF.

The genes are TRBV4-1 and TRBJ2-3; 7 bases agree with TRBD2. V gave up 3 bases and J gave up 6 bases; unmatched junction bases: 3. The CDR3 consists of 13 residues. The germline V gene has CDR1 MGHRA and CDR2 YSYEKL. The CDR3 DNA follows: TGCGCCAGCAGCCAGACTAGCCCCGATACGCAGTATTTT. Protein sequence: CASSQTSPDTQYF.

The chain is built from TRBV7-2 and TRBJ2-2, with unresolved D. The CDR3 runs to 15 residues. Trimming cost V 5 bases and J 2 bases, with 12 bases left between them. Germline V gives CDR1 SGHTA, CDR2 FQGNSA. The CDR3 DNA reads TGTGCCAGCAGCCCCCACCCATTTAACACCGGGGAGCTGTTTTTT. This sequence encodes CASSPHPFNTGELFF.

The chain recombines TRBV7-9 with TRBJ1-4; TRBD1 aligns across 9 bases. The CDR3 extends over 15 amino acids. After removal of 2 bases from V and 9 bases from J, the junction contained 7 bases not matched to a gene. Germline V lookup: CDR1 SEHNR, CDR2 FQNEAQ (reference sequence). CDR3 sequence: CASSLIGTGFKKLFF. The CDR3 DNA reads TGTGCCAGCAGCTTAATCGGGACAGGGTTCAAAAAACTGTTTTTT. Full variable domain (rest looked up from reference TRBV7-9 and TRBJ1-4): DTGVSQNPRHKITKRGQNVTFRCDPISEHNRLYWYRQTLGQGPEFLTYFQNEAQLEKSRLLSDRFSAERPKGSFSTLEIQRTEQGDSAMYLCASSLIGTGFKKLFFGSGTQLSVL.

This clone was recorded once. At one boundary the junction diverges from the germline segment, which might be a read error. This chain connects TRBV19 to TRBJ2-1; TRBD1 or TRBD2 may be the D gene (5 bases each). The CDR3 sequence is 16 residues long. Germline values: CDR1 LNHDA, CDR2 SQIVND (reference sequence). The CDR3 DNA reads as TGTGCCAGTACTCCTCGTCCGGGACCATCCTCCAATGAGCAGTTCTTC. Translated, it gives CASTPRPGPSSNEQFF.

V is TRBV7-8 and J is TRBJ2-1; no firm D call. Per the germline V gene, CDR1 is SGHVS and CDR2 is FQNEAQ. V lost 1 base, J lost 0 bases, and 16 bases lay in between. The CDR3 length is 18 residues. CDR3 sequence (DNA): TGTGCCAGCAGCTTAGAGGAGCCGCAGGCGAGCTCCTACAATGAGCAGTTCTTC. Protein: CASSLEEPQASSYNEQFF.

This clone appeared a single time. V is TRBV6-4 and J is TRBJ1-1, with TRBD1 matching 8 bases. V lost 6 bases and J lost 0; bases outside the gene matches: 15. The CDR3 sequence is 18 residues long. Germline-derived CDR1 and CDR2 are MRHNA and SNTAGT. The DNA of the CDR3 is TGTGCCAGCAGCCAAACCTTCGGCCAGGGGGCCATGAACACTGAAGCTTTCTTT. Its protein is CASSQTFGQGAMNTEAFF.